A single T cell receptor (beta chain) is shown here with its context. Its antigen is not identified. This entry belongs to a study of cytotoxic CD8 clonotypes in ibrutinib-treated CLL. Study in general: The study included roughly 10 relapsed/refractory and about 16 treatment-naive patients; about 17 had IGHV unmutated disease. Response was recorded as partial in roughly 25 patients and complete in 2; at median 68 months, around 14 remained remitted and around 12 had progressed. Study-wide points: Clonality increased at ibrutinib response, then returned toward baseline at progression.

This table comes from immunoSEQ multiplex PCR, and its TCRdb copy is limited to in-frame clones, with some not included. The repertoire includes 150,000 to 200,000 clones, approximately 90% of them detected once, and 3% sits in the top ten. The clonotype comes from a human donor with chronic lymphocytic leukemia. The sample here was PBMCs, taken at disease progression, from a patient treated with ibrutinib.

The CDR3 reads CASSVARSGAGDMTDTQYF. Written as DNA, the CDR3 is TGTGCCAGCAGCGTAGCGAGGTCCGGTGCGGGAGACATGACAGATACGCAGTATTTT. This chain links TRBV9 with TRBJ2-3; 7 bases are shared with TRBD2. V was clipped by 0 bases and J by 3 bases; unmatched bases: 16. The CDR3 runs 19 residues. Germline V CDR1 and CDR2: SGDLS, YYNGEE.